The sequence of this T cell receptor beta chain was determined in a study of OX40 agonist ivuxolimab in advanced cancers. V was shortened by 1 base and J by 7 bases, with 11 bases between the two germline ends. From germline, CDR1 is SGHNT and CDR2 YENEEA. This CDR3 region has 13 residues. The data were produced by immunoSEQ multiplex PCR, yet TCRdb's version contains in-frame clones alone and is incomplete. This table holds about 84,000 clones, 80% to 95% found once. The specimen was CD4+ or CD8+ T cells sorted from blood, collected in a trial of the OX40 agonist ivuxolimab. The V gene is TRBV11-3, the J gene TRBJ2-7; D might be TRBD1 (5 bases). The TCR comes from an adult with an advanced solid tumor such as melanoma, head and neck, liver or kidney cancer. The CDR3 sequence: CASSLASAGEQYF. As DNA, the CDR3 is TGTGCCAGCAGCTTAGCCTCGGCAGGGGAGCAGTACTTC.